The table lists the clone carrying this TCR beta chain with a few counts. Its antigen is not identified. The CDR3 is made up of 13 amino acids. The germline gives CDR1 SGHTA, CDR2 FQGNSA. V lost 5 bases, J lost 4 bases, and 8 bases lay in between. Primed by a sample-barcoded 5' primer and a J-beta primer mix, a second PCR proceeded for 7 to 11 cycles. Each cDNA was tagged by a template-switch adaptor containing 12 random nucleotides. TCRdb used MiXCR to reprocess the 5' RACE reads, holding one entry per CDR3 protein. Seen here are roughly 1.7 million distinct CDR3 sequences, about 31% observed once, and the top ten hold about 11%. This sample is drawn from a study of blood T cells in healthy people across ages. General observations from the study: Naive T cell percentage by flow cytometry tracked strongly with beta diversity. Nothing was known about donor CMV status, and this possibly confounded expanded clonotype changes. Diversity estimates drawn from one million T cells were deemed underestimates.

This clonotype was sampled from a woman in her twenties or thirties in good health. Sequences were obtained from blood. The chain links TRBV7-2 to TRBJ2-2; D remains unclear. The CDR3 nucleotides read TGTGCCAGCAGCGGCTGGGGCACCGGGGAGCTGTTTTTT. Translating gives CASSGWGTGELFF.